Each of the 28 T cell receptor beta chains below was sequenced from the same sample in a study of T cell responses to AZD1222 COVID-19 vaccine. Measured with immunoSEQ multiplex PCR; TCRdb has only the in-frame clones, and not every one. The repertoire has around 150,000 clones, about 80% of them found once; the top ten carry roughly 3.9%. Source: peripheral blood, taken on day 0 of AZD1222 vaccination. These receptor sequences come from an adult in good health.

The genes are TRBV23-1 and TRBJ1-2; D is ambiguous. TRBV23-1 is placed among ORFs of uncertain function. Trimming removed 9 bases from V and 5 bases from J, with 4 bases in between. This CDR3 contains 9 residues. The CDR3 region has the DNA TGCGCCAGGGCTTATGGCTACACCTTC. This translates into CARAYGYTF.

This clone appeared once. This rearrangement joins TRBV9 to TRBJ1-1; D is ambiguous. Germline lookup yields CDR1 SGDLS and CDR2 YYNGEE. This CDR3 comprises 13 residues. The V and J ends lost 3 bases and 1 base respectively, with 7 bases between them. CDR3 in DNA: TGTGCCAGCAGCGGACGACAGAACACTGAAGCTTTCTTT. It yields the protein CASSGRQNTEAFF. The full variable domain, its missing parts supplied by reference TRBV9 and TRBJ1-1, is DSGVTQTPKHLITATGQRVTLRCSPRSGDLSVYWYQQSLDQGLQFLIQYYNGEERAKGNILERFSAQQFPDLHSELNLSSLELGDSALYFCASSGRQNTEAFFGQGTRLTVV.

The chain combines TRBV6-5 with TRBJ2-1; TRBD1 agrees at 10 bases. The CDR3 sequence is 16 residues long. Trimming took 2 bases from V and 4 from J; bases not matched to a gene: 5. The germline V gene encodes CDR1 MNHEY and CDR2 SVGAGI. The CDR3, as DNA: TGTGCCAGCAGTTACCGGGACAGGGGACGGTACAATGAGCAGTTCTTC. It yields the protein CASSYRDRGRYNEQFF.

There are a few counts of this clone. The chain joins TRBV5-1 to TRBJ2-5; D might be TRBD1 (5 bases). CDR1 is SGHRS and CDR2 is YFSETQ in the germline V gene. This CDR3 contains 15 residues. V lost 2 bases to trimming and J lost 4 bases, with 15 bases between them. CDR3 residues: CASSFQGAPLETQYF. The CDR3 coding sequence is TGCGCCAGCAGCTTTCAGGGCGCCCCCCTAGAGACCCAGTACTTC.

This rearrangement joins TRBV3-1 (or the pseudogene TRBV3-2) to TRBJ1-5; the D is unclear. The length of the CDR3 is 12 residues. Per germline, CDR1 LGHDT and CDR2 YNNKEL (reference sequence). V gave up 4 bases and J gave up 9 bases, with 10 bases separating them. The CDR3 DNA reads as TGTGCCAGCAGCCCCATAATGGGGCCCCAGCATTTT. Translation: CASSPIMGPQHF.

The chain is built from TRBV10-3 and TRBJ2-2; TRBD1 matches 11 bases. Unmatched junction bases numbered 7, after V lost 4 bases and J lost 6 bases. The CDR3 totals 16 residues. From germline, CDR1 is ENHRY and CDR2 SYGVKD. The CDR3: CAISGPTGQGAGELFF. The CDR3 coding sequence is TGTGCCATCAGTGGACCTACGGGACAGGGGGCCGGGGAGCTGTTTTTT.

The V call is TRBV5-6, the J call TRBJ1-1; 7 positions match TRBD1. Germline V CDR1 and CDR2: SGHDT, YYEEEE. V dropped 4 bases and J dropped 6; count of bases not matched to a gene: 15. The CDR3 consists of 16 residues. CDR3 protein: CASSLDRISGRAEAFF. The CDR3 DNA sequence: TGTGCCAGCAGCCTGGACAGGATTTCCGGGCGTGCTGAAGCTTTCTTT.

J is TRBJ1-4 and V is TRBV5-1, with a tentative D call TRBD1 (6 bases). This CDR3 comprises 15 residues. The germline V gene encodes CDR1 SGHRS and CDR2 YFSETQ. Trimming took 3 bases from V and 7 from J, leaving 16 bases between them. In nucleotides, the CDR3 is TGCGCCAGCAGCTCAAGACAGGCGCGGGGTGAAAAACTGTTTTTT. Translating it yields CASSSRQARGEKLFF. The entire variable domain, with the rest obtained from reference TRBV5-1 and TRBJ1-4, is as follows: KAGVTQTPRYLIKTRGQQVTLSCSPISGHRSVSWYQQTPGQGLQFLFEYFSETQRNKGNFPGRFSGRQFSNSRSEMNVSTLELGDSALYLCASSSRQARGEKLFFGSGTQLSVL.

The V and J genes are TRBV10-3 and TRBJ2-2, with 9 bases aligning to TRBD1. This CDR3 is 18 amino acids long. The V gene's germline CDR1 is ENHRY and CDR2 SYGVKD. V was pared by 3 bases and J by 1 base, with 9 bases of the junction left unmatched. CDR3 nucleotides: TGTGCCATCAGTGATTTCCTTCCGGGACAGGGGAACACCGGGGAGCTGTTTTTT. This gives the protein CAISDFLPGQGNTGELFF.

The gene calls are TRBV4-1 and TRBJ2-3; TRBD1 aligns across 9 bases. J lost 4 bases, V lost 2 bases, and 7 bases had no gene match. Per the germline V gene, CDR1 is MGHRA and CDR2 is YSYEKL. The CDR3 has 16 amino acids. The CDR3 DNA is TGCGCCAGCAGCCAATTGGACAGGGGTAGGGCAGATACGCAGTATTTT. It translates to CASSQLDRGRADTQYF.

V is TRBV20-1 and J is TRBJ2-3, with unresolved D. The CDR3 covers 11 residues. The germline CDR1 and CDR2 sequences are DFQATT and SNEGSKA (reference sequence). V was clipped by 5 bases and J by 4 bases, with 7 bases between them. CDR3 nucleotide sequence: TGCAGTGCTCCTAGGGCAGATACGCAGTATTTT. The encoded protein is CSAPRADTQYF.

The CDR3 sequence: CASSLTPGLPGETQYF. The CDR3 DNA follows: TGTGCCAGTAGCCTAACCCCTGGACTCCCTGGGGAGACCCAGTACTTC. The V call is TRBV19, the J call TRBJ2-5; D may be TRBD2 (5 bases). Looked up from germline, CDR1 is LNHDA and CDR2 is SQIVND (reference sequence). The CDR3 extends over 16 amino acids. V gave up 6 bases and J gave up 5 bases, with 22 bases separating them.

This clone was found once. The chain combines TRBV15 with TRBJ2-7; D gene ambiguous. Germline-derived CDR1 and CDR2 are LNHNV and YYDKDF (reference sequence). The V end lost 1 base, the J end lost 6 bases, and 19 bases lay between the germline ends. CDR3 length equals 16 residues. This CDR3 reads CATSRGFSTPTLEQYF. The CDR3 bases are TGTGCCACCAGCAGAGGATTCAGTACCCCGACACTCGAGCAGTACTTC.

The chain combines TRBV20-1 with TRBJ2-1, with D perhaps matching TRBD2 (5 bases). The CDR3 is 11 amino acids. With 5 bases removed from V and 5 bases from J, the gap between germline ends came to 7 bases. Germline V gene lookup returns CDR1 DFQATT and CDR2 SNEGSKA (reference sequence). CDR3 sequence: CSAPEDNEQFF. CDR3 coding DNA: TGCAGTGCTCCGGAGGACAATGAGCAGTTCTTC.

This rearrangement joins TRBV11-2 to TRBJ1-1, with D possibly being TRBD1 (6 bases). The CDR3 length is 15 residues. Trimming stripped 5 bases from V and 5 bases from J, with 18 bases between. CDR1 is SGHAT, CDR2 FQNNGV, per germline. This chain's CDR3 is CASSPQGGQGTEAFF. In DNA form, the CDR3 reads TGTGCCAGCAGCCCACAAGGGGGGCAGGGGACTGAAGCTTTCTTT.

V gene TRBV11-1 combines with J gene TRBJ2-7; 9 bases align to TRBD1. Trimming at V came to 4 bases and at J to 2 bases, leaving 6 bases not matched to a gene. The CDR3 is made up of 15 amino acids. CDR1 is SGHAT, CDR2 FQDESV, per germline (reference sequence). CDR3 in DNA: TGTGCCAGCAGCTGGCCGGGACAGGGAGCCTACGAGCAGTACTTC. It translates to CASSWPGQGAYEQYF.

The chain uses TRBV11-2 and TRBJ1-3; D uncertain. This CDR3 is 13 amino acids long. The V end was cut by 4 bases, the J end by 2 bases, with 6 bases between. Germline values: CDR1 SGHAT, CDR2 FQNNGV. The CDR3 sequence: CASSSPPGNTIYF. CDR3 coding DNA: TGTGCCAGCAGCTCCCCCCCTGGAAACACCATATATTTT.

The chain links TRBV9 to TRBJ2-4, with TRBD1 as a possible D gene (6 bases). CDR1 SGDLS and CDR2 YYNGEE come from the germline V gene. This CDR3 has 15 amino acids. V was cut by 0 bases and J by 3 bases, with 10 bases left in between. The CDR3 region has the DNA TGTGCCAGCAGCGTAGGGGAACAGGGCAAAAACATTCAGTACTTC. It is translated as CASSVGEQGKNIQYF.

The rearrangement joins TRBV29-1 to TRBJ2-3, with D unclear. The ends were cut back, 4 bases at V and 1 base at J, with 3 bases in the middle. This CDR3 is built from 11 residues. Germline loops: CDR1 SQVTM, CDR2 ANQGSEA. CDR3 residues: CSVGGTDTQYF. CDR3 coding DNA: TGCAGCGTTGGTGGCACAGATACGCAGTATTTT.

The chain recombines TRBV12-5 with TRBJ1-2; TRBD1 matches 8 bases. Germline values: CDR1 LGHNT, CDR2 FRNRAP. The CDR3 totals 14 residues. After removal of 2 bases from V and 7 bases from J, the junction contained 6 bases not matched to a gene. CDR3 sequence (DNA): TGTGCTAGTGGTTTGTGGCAGGGGGCTGGTGGCTACACCTTC. This gives the protein CASGLWQGAGGYTF.

DNA for the CDR3: TGTGCCAGCATCGCCGGGACAGGGGGCCGAGCTTTCTTT. Translating gives CASIAGTGGRAFF. The gene calls are TRBV12-3 or TRBV12-4 and TRBJ1-1, with 12 nucleotides matching TRBD1. The ends lost 7 bases at V and 10 bases at J; junction bases unmatched: 7. The CDR3 spans 13 residues.

The chain has TRBV6-5 and TRBJ1-2, with D possibly being TRBD1 (6 bases). From germline, CDR1 is MNHEY and CDR2 SVGAGI. Trimming pared 6 bases from V and 2 bases from J, leaving 13 bases between. The CDR3 covers 14 residues. As DNA, the CDR3 is TGTGCCAGCAGAGGGGGTATCCGCAACTATGGCTACACCTTC. As protein: CASRGGIRNYGYTF.

V is TRBV30 and J is TRBJ2-7, with D uncertain. Between the trimmed V and J ends, which lost 4 bases and 4 bases, there was a span of 11 bases. The CDR3 loop spans 12 amino acids. Germline V gene data show CDR1 as GTSNPN and CDR2 as SVGIG (reference sequence). CDR3 coding DNA: TGTGCCTGGAAAGCTCAGGCTTACGAGCAGTACTTC. It is translated as CAWKAQAYEQYF.

The chain carries TRBV9 and TRBJ1-4; D is unresolved. Per the germline V gene, CDR1 is SGDLS and CDR2 is YYNGEE. The V and J ends lost 0 bases and 5 bases respectively, with 17 bases between them. The CDR3 consists of 17 residues. CDR3 bases: TGTGCCAGCAGCGTAGGGCTGATAATAGAGGGAAATGAAAAACTGTTTTTT. It codes for CASSVGLIIEGNEKLFF. Variable domain in full (rest from reference TRBV9 and TRBJ1-4): DSGVTQTPKHLITATGQRVTLRCSPRSGDLSVYWYQQSLDQGLQFLIQYYNGEERAKGNILERFSAQQFPDLHSELNLSSLELGDSALYFCASSVGLIIEGNEKLFFGSGTQLSVL.

The rearrangement links TRBV5-1 to TRBJ1-3; maybe TRBD1 (5 bases). This CDR3 spans 19 amino acids. The germline CDR1 and CDR2 sequences are SGHRS and YFSETQ. Trimming removed 0 bases at V and 0 bases at J, with 19 bases between. CDR3 coding DNA: TGCGCCAGCAGCTTGGCCGGGACGGATCTCCTTTTCTCTGGAAACACCATATATTTT. It is translated as CASSLAGTDLLFSGNTIYF.

The rearrangement links TRBV28 to TRBJ1-2; TRBD1 might be the D (6 bases). With 2 bases removed from V and 2 bases from J, the gap between germline ends came to 21 bases. Germline CDR1 and CDR2: MDHEN and SYDVKM. The CDR3 is 18 amino acids. Here the CDR3 DNA reads TGTGCCAGCAGTTTAAAGGGGGAGGTGAATGGTTTAAACTATGGCTACACCTTC. Its translation: CASSLKGEVNGLNYGYTF.

DNA of the CDR3: TGTGCCATCAGTGAAAGGGCAGATACGCAGTATTTT. Translating gives CAISERADTQYF. The rearrangement uses TRBV10-3 and TRBJ2-3, with D uncertain. This CDR3 contains 12 residues. Deletions cut 3 bases from V and 4 bases from J, with 5 bases between. Germline CDR1 ENHRY, CDR2 SYGVKD.

This clone was seen once. The chain carries TRBV27 and TRBJ2-7; 7 nucleotides match TRBD2. J was trimmed by 6 bases and V by 5 bases; bases with no gene match: 7. Germline V gene data show CDR1 as MNHEY and CDR2 as SMNVEV (reference sequence). This CDR3 is 13 amino acids long. In DNA form, the CDR3 reads TGTGCCAGCAGTAACCGGGACTACGGCGAGCAGTACTTC. It specifies CASSNRDYGEQYF.